The clone carrying this TCR beta chain has just a few counts. The CDR3 length is 15 residues. V dropped 4 bases and J dropped 1; count of bases not matched to a gene: 3. TCRdb re-called the RT-PCR reads with MiXCR, one entry per CDR3 protein. The repertoire holds about 680,000 distinct CDR3 sequences, with 13% to 15% as singletons. The sample taken for sequencing was memory CD4+ T cells from blood. This sequence was found in a female donor in good health, serving as a healthy control. The J gene is TRBJ1-4, the V gene TRBV12-3 or TRBV12-4; 7 bases align to TRBD1. CDR3 sequence: CASSSRTGTNEKLFF. DNA of the CDR3: TGTGCCAGCAGTTCCCGGACAGGAACTAATGAAAAACTGTTTTTT.